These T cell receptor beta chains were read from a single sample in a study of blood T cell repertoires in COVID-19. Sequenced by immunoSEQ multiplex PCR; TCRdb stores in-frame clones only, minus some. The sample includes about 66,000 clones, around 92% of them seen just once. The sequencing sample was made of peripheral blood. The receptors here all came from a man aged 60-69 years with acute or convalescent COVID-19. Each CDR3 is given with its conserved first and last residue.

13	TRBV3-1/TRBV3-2	CASTGNSGNTIYF
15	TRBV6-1	CASSELGGSVYGYTF
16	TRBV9	CASSVGLRDRNTEAFF
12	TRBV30	CAWNRDGQPQHF
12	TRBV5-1	CASSPLGDGYTF
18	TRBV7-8	CASSLAVGLGGAVDTQYF
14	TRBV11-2	CASSSIRLAAEQYF
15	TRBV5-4	CASSLESGLDQPQHF
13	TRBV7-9	CASSLTGDTEAFF
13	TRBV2	CASKGQGDSPLHF
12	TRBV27	CASSSQGNGYTF
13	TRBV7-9	CASSLDGGTEAFF
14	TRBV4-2	CASSQTTGFYEQYF
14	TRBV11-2	CASSLGGTGYGYTF
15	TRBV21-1	CASGPGDCGAHEQFF
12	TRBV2	CASDRLSSEAFF
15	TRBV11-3	CASSPNSLAIYEQYF
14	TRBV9	CASSASGVGYEQYF
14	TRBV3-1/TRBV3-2	CASSPDRVGQPQHF
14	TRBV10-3	CAISEAGGDYGYTF
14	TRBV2	CASSIEIRNYGYTF
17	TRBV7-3	CASSPGGGMGAVRGQFF
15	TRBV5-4	CASSSGLAGVGEQFF
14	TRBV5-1	CASSLLDRPTEAFF
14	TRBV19	CASSIYDRGYEQYF
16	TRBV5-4	CASSLPLGQGNYGYTF
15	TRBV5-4	CASSSPGTGAGELFF
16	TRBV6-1	CASSENRGLSYNEQFF
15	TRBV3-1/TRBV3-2	CASSQETGGRYGYTF
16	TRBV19	CASSKPPGQGLSPLHF
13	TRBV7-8	CASSRTWSYEQYF
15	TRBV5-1	CASSYHQGSYNEQFF
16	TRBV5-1	CASGLSGGGMNTEAFF
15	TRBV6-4	CASSSGRGHTDTQYF
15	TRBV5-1	CASSLEAGIENTIYF
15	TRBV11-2	CASSLVRDFTDTQYF
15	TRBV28	CASSAPGQGGEKLFF
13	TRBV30	CAWSYLAGTEAFF
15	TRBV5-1	CASSPRTGGREKLFF
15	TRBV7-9	CASSFGTGVTYEQYF
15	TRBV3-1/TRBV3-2	CASSQGFPETYEQYF
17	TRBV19	CASSDRTGGSVDYGYTF
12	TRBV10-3	CAISGIENRAFF
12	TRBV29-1	CSVSGTDYGYTF
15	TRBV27	CASSLRGQGTDTQYF
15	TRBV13	CASSLPGNRAYEQYF
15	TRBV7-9	CASSLVEGGINEQFF
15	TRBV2	CASSADRVGNQPQHF
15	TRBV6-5	CASKQETGTNYGYTF